The rows below give T cell receptor beta chains drawn from one sample of a study of shared clonotypes between healthy human individuals. TCRdb's table, derived via immunoSEQ multiplex PCR, lists solely in-frame clones and lacks some. Counted here are roughly 1.5 million clones, 98% occurring once; the ten biggest clones make up around 0.47%. The sequenced sample consisted of naive CD4+ T cells sorted from blood. These receptors were obtained from a man aged 25-40 years in good health. The CDR3 runs from the conserved cysteine through the conserved F or W. The order of the fields is clone size, J gene, V gene, D gene, CDR3 protein, CDR3 DNA. The D gene is left open where the match is weak. Clone size is given for some rows only: seen once, a few or many times, or a class if the clone is expanded.

clone size: -; J gene: TRBJ2-7; V gene: TRBV11-2; D gene: TRBD1; CDR3 protein: CASSYPGTVLYEQYF; CDR3 DNA: TGTGCCAGCAGCTATCCCGGGACAGTTCTCTACGAGCAGTACTTC
clone size: -; J gene: TRBJ1-5; V gene: TRBV2; D gene: -; CDR3 protein: CASSESWLQPQHF; CDR3 DNA: TGTGCCAGCAGTGAATCATGGCTCCAGCCCCAGCATTTT
clone size: -; J gene: TRBJ2-7; V gene: TRBV6-5; D gene: -; CDR3 protein: CASSYGAGRSYEQYF; CDR3 DNA: TGTGCCAGCAGTTACGGGGCGGGACGAAGCTACGAGCAGTACTTC
clone size: -; J gene: TRBJ1-2; V gene: TRBV2; D gene: -; CDR3 protein: CASSERPGGLF; CDR3 DNA: TGTGCCAGCAGTGAAAGGCCTGGGGGACTCTTC
clone size: -; J gene: TRBJ1-1; V gene: TRBV29-1; D gene: -; CDR3 protein: CSVVRSLGSEAFF; CDR3 DNA: TGCAGCGTTGTTCGCAGTCTTGGATCTGAAGCTTTCTTT
clone size: -; J gene: TRBJ2-2; V gene: TRBV5-6; D gene: TRBD2; CDR3 protein: CASSPGLDSSGELFF; CDR3 DNA: TGTGCCAGCAGCCCGGGACTAGACAGCTCCGGGGAGCTGTTTTTT
clone size: -; J gene: TRBJ1-5; V gene: TRBV18; D gene: -; CDR3 protein: CASSPPPAYNQPQHF; CDR3 DNA: TGTGCCAGCTCACCACCCCCAGCTTACAATCAGCCCCAGCATTTT
clone size: once; J gene: TRBJ2-7; V gene: TRBV28; D gene: -; CDR3 protein: CATQLELPYEQYF; CDR3 DNA: TGTGCCACCCAACTAGAGTTGCCCTACGAGCAGTACTTC
clone size: -; J gene: TRBJ1-3; V gene: TRBV19; D gene: -; CDR3 protein: CASIGVRGSSGNTIYF; CDR3 DNA: TGTGCCAGTATTGGTGTCAGGGGATCCTCTGGAAACACCATATATTTT
clone size: -; J gene: TRBJ2-7; V gene: TRBV28; D gene: -; CDR3 protein: CASSLQGYEQYF; CDR3 DNA: TGTGCCAGCAGTTTACAGGGTTACGAGCAGTACTTC
clone size: -; J gene: TRBJ2-3; V gene: TRBV5-1; D gene: -; CDR3 protein: CASSWGLTTDTQYF; CDR3 DNA: TGCGCCAGCAGCTGGGGCTTAACCACAGATACGCAGTATTTT
clone size: -; J gene: TRBJ1-1; V gene: TRBV15; D gene: TRBD1; CDR3 protein: CATGTGPNTEAFF; CDR3 DNA: TGTGCCACCGGGACAGGACCGAACACTGAAGCTTTCTTT
clone size: -; J gene: TRBJ2-7; V gene: TRBV28; D gene: -; CDR3 protein: CASNLNPPGGSEQYF; CDR3 DNA: TGTGCCAGCAACCTAAATCCCCCCGGAGGGAGCGAGCAGTACTTC
clone size: -; J gene: TRBJ2-3; V gene: TRBV14; D gene: TRBD1; CDR3 protein: CASSQRTGSTDTQYF; CDR3 DNA: TGTGCCAGCAGCCAGAGGACAGGGAGCACAGATACGCAGTATTTT
clone size: -; J gene: TRBJ2-7; V gene: TRBV2; D gene: -; CDR3 protein: CASSERRAEQYF; CDR3 DNA: TGTGCCAGCAGTGAACGCAGGGCCGAGCAGTACTTC
clone size: -; J gene: TRBJ1-2; V gene: TRBV5-4; D gene: -; CDR3 protein: CASSLAGGIYGYTF; CDR3 DNA: TGTGCCAGCAGCTTGGCTGGGGGGATCTATGGCTACACCTTC
clone size: -; J gene: TRBJ2-1; V gene: TRBV7-7; D gene: TRBD2; CDR3 protein: CASSLQREVYNEQFF; CDR3 DNA: TGTGCTAGCAGCTTACAGCGGGAGGTCTACAATGAGCAGTTCTTC
clone size: -; J gene: TRBJ2-7; V gene: TRBV5-1; D gene: TRBD1; CDR3 protein: CASSLGTGTYKPYEQYF; CDR3 DNA: TGCGCCAGCAGCTTGGGGACAGGGACGTATAAACCCTACGAGCAGTACTTC
clone size: -; J gene: TRBJ2-7; V gene: TRBV9; D gene: TRBD1; CDR3 protein: CASSVAGTAYSYEQYF; CDR3 DNA: TGTGCCAGCAGCGTAGCCGGGACAGCCTACTCCTACGAGCAGTACTTC
clone size: -; J gene: TRBJ2-7; V gene: TRBV2; D gene: -; CDR3 protein: CASSGPQRPTSYEQYF; CDR3 DNA: TGTGCCAGCAGTGGTCCTCAGAGGCCGACTTCCTACGAGCAGTACTTC
clone size: -; J gene: TRBJ2-7; V gene: TRBV28; D gene: -; CDR3 protein: CASSPGQAPSYEQYF; CDR3 DNA: TGTGCCAGCAGCCCTGGACAAGCCCCCTCCTACGAGCAGTACTTC
clone size: -; J gene: TRBJ1-2; V gene: TRBV5-8; D gene: -; CDR3 protein: CASSSVRGQHGYTF; CDR3 DNA: TGTGCCAGCAGCTCGGTCAGGGGACAACATGGCTACACCTTC
clone size: -; J gene: TRBJ2-7; V gene: TRBV2; D gene: TRBD1; CDR3 protein: CASSRDRAYEQYF; CDR3 DNA: TGTGCCAGCAGCAGGGACAGGGCCTACGAGCAGTACTTC
clone size: -; J gene: TRBJ1-4; V gene: TRBV10-3; D gene: -; CDR3 protein: CAISPGGGLTEKLFF; CDR3 DNA: TGTGCCATCAGCCCCGGAGGGGGTTTGACTGAAAAACTGTTTTTT
clone size: -; J gene: TRBJ2-3; V gene: TRBV4-2; D gene: TRBD2; CDR3 protein: CASSQDRTSEADTQYF; CDR3 DNA: TGTGCCAGCAGCCAAGATAGGACTAGCGAAGCAGATACGCAGTATTTT
clone size: -; J gene: TRBJ2-6; V gene: TRBV27; D gene: -; CDR3 protein: CASSFSWANVLTF; CDR3 DNA: TGTGCCAGCAGTTTTTCATGGGCCAACGTCCTGACTTTC
clone size: -; J gene: TRBJ1-4; V gene: TRBV18; D gene: TRBD1; CDR3 protein: CASSKVQGLDEKLFF; CDR3 DNA: TGTGCCAGCTCAAAAGTACAGGGGCTGGATGAAAAACTGTTTTTT
clone size: -; J gene: TRBJ1-2; V gene: TRBV5-1; D gene: -; CDR3 protein: CASGTGYAPGRSLGYTF; CDR3 DNA: TGCGCCAGCGGAACTGGGTATGCACCGGGGAGGTCGTTGGGCTACACCTTC
clone size: -; J gene: TRBJ2-5; V gene: TRBV7-6; D gene: -; CDR3 protein: CASSLAVTETQYF; CDR3 DNA: TGTGCCAGCAGCTTAGCGGTTACGGAGACCCAGTACTTC
clone size: -; J gene: TRBJ2-1; V gene: TRBV5-4; D gene: -; CDR3 protein: CASSSNENRVREQFF; CDR3 DNA: TGTGCCAGCAGCTCGAACGAGAACAGGGTGCGGGAGCAGTTCTTC
clone size: -; J gene: TRBJ2-1; V gene: TRBV6-1; D gene: -; CDR3 protein: CASSENWGYNEQFF; CDR3 DNA: TGTGCCAGCAGTGAAAACTGGGGCTACAATGAGCAGTTCTTC
clone size: -; J gene: TRBJ1-4; V gene: TRBV5-1; D gene: -; CDR3 protein: CASSPGTGGLEKLFF; CDR3 DNA: TGCGCCAGCAGCCCGGGGACGGGTGGACTTGAAAAACTGTTTTTT
clone size: -; J gene: TRBJ2-7; V gene: TRBV18; D gene: -; CDR3 protein: CASSPFTGLAYEQYF; CDR3 DNA: TGTGCCAGCTCACCCTTCACAGGGTTGGCATACGAGCAGTACTTC
clone size: -; J gene: TRBJ2-7; V gene: TRBV4-2; D gene: -; CDR3 protein: CASSWSLAGSYEQYF; CDR3 DNA: TGTGCCAGCAGCTGGAGCCTGGCGGGGTCCTACGAGCAGTACTTC
clone size: -; J gene: TRBJ1-2; V gene: TRBV4-3; D gene: -; CDR3 protein: CASSLGQNYGYTF; CDR3 DNA: TGCGCCAGCAGCCTCGGACAGAACTATGGCTACACCTTC
clone size: -; J gene: TRBJ2-5; V gene: TRBV5-6; D gene: -; CDR3 protein: CASSLFKETQYF; CDR3 DNA: TGTGCCAGCAGCTTGTTCAAAGAGACCCAGTACTTC
clone size: -; J gene: TRBJ2-1; V gene: TRBV7-3; D gene: TRBD2; CDR3 protein: CASGYSGSNNEQFF; CDR3 DNA: TGTGCCAGCGGATATAGCGGGAGTAACAATGAGCAGTTCTTC
clone size: -; J gene: TRBJ2-7; V gene: TRBV7-6; D gene: -; CDR3 protein: CASSSRSGANEQYF; CDR3 DNA: TGTGCCAGCAGCTCCCGGTCAGGGGCCAACGAGCAGTACTTC
clone size: -; J gene: TRBJ2-5; V gene: TRBV11-3; D gene: -; CDR3 protein: CASSRDTETQYF; CDR3 DNA: TGTGCCAGCAGCAGAGACACGGAGACCCAGTACTTC
clone size: -; J gene: TRBJ2-7; V gene: TRBV19; D gene: TRBD1; CDR3 protein: CASSQTGYYEQYF; CDR3 DNA: TGTGCCAGTAGCCAGACAGGGTACTACGAGCAGTACTTC
clone size: -; J gene: TRBJ2-5; V gene: TRBV27; D gene: TRBD2; CDR3 protein: CASSRRLASSIQETQYF; CDR3 DNA: TGTGCCAGCAGTAGAAGACTAGCGAGTAGCATTCAAGAGACCCAGTACTTC
clone size: -; J gene: TRBJ1-5; V gene: TRBV30; D gene: -; CDR3 protein: CAWSVASNQPQHF; CDR3 DNA: TGTGCCTGGAGTGTTGCTAGCAATCAGCCCCAGCATTTT
clone size: -; J gene: TRBJ1-3; V gene: TRBV15; D gene: -; CDR3 protein: CATSITGPSGNTIYF; CDR3 DNA: TGTGCCACCAGCATCACAGGTCCTTCTGGAAACACCATATATTTT
clone size: -; J gene: TRBJ2-2; V gene: TRBV11-3; D gene: -; CDR3 protein: CASSLERLGSSAGELFF; CDR3 DNA: TGTGCCAGCAGCTTAGAAAGATTGGGATCTTCCGCCGGGGAGCTGTTTTTT
clone size: -; J gene: TRBJ2-7; V gene: TRBV7-9; D gene: -; CDR3 protein: CASSPKAPTNLYEQYF; CDR3 DNA: TGTGCCAGCAGCCCCAAGGCCCCCACGAATCTCTACGAGCAGTACTTC
clone size: -; J gene: TRBJ2-3; V gene: TRBV5-4; D gene: -; CDR3 protein: CASSLDSASTDTQYF; CDR3 DNA: TGTGCCAGCAGCTTGGATTCCGCTAGCACAGATACGCAGTATTTT
clone size: -; J gene: TRBJ2-7; V gene: TRBV5-5; D gene: -; CDR3 protein: CASSYLQGHEQYF; CDR3 DNA: TGTGCCAGCAGCTATCTCCAGGGCCACGAGCAGTACTTC
clone size: -; J gene: TRBJ2-7; V gene: TRBV29-1; D gene: -; CDR3 protein: CSVEVVSYEQYF; CDR3 DNA: TGCAGCGTTGAAGTGGTTAGCTACGAGCAGTACTTC
clone size: -; J gene: TRBJ2-7; V gene: TRBV7-2; D gene: -; CDR3 protein: CASSHSVQGYEQYF; CDR3 DNA: TGTGCCAGCAGCCACTCGGTGCAGGGCTACGAGCAGTACTTC
clone size: once; J gene: TRBJ2-7; V gene: TRBV9; D gene: TRBD2; CDR3 protein: CASSVSGRVDEQYF; CDR3 DNA: TGTGCCAGCAGCGTAAGCGGGAGAGTCGACGAGCAGTACTTC
clone size: -; J gene: TRBJ1-4; V gene: TRBV7-8; D gene: TRBD1; CDR3 protein: CASSSPTGPGEKLFF; CDR3 DNA: TGTGCCAGCAGCTCCCCGACAGGGCCGGGTGAAAAACTGTTTTTT
clone size: -; J gene: TRBJ2-2; V gene: TRBV18; D gene: -; CDR3 protein: CASSPNAVSGELFF; CDR3 DNA: TGTGCCAGCTCACCAAACGCAGTGTCCGGGGAGCTGTTTTTT
clone size: -; J gene: TRBJ2-7; V gene: TRBV5-1; D gene: -; CDR3 protein: CASSYLSGAGAYEQYF; CDR3 DNA: TGCGCCAGCAGCTATCTTTCTGGGGCAGGGGCCTACGAGCAGTACTTC
clone size: -; J gene: TRBJ2-3; V gene: TRBV5-4; D gene: TRBD2; CDR3 protein: CASSLVAGAPDTQYF; CDR3 DNA: TGTGCCAGCAGCTTGGTAGCGGGAGCTCCAGATACGCAGTATTTT
clone size: -; J gene: TRBJ1-1; V gene: TRBV7-9; D gene: -; CDR3 protein: CASTDRANTEAFF; CDR3 DNA: TGTGCCAGCACCGACCGGGCGAACACTGAAGCTTTCTTT
clone size: -; J gene: TRBJ2-5; V gene: TRBV7-9; D gene: TRBD1; CDR3 protein: CASSLNRGGETQYF; CDR3 DNA: TGTGCCAGCAGCTTAAACAGGGGTGGCGAGACCCAGTACTTC
clone size: -; J gene: TRBJ1-2; V gene: TRBV4-2; D gene: TRBD1; CDR3 protein: CASSQERRTGGGYGYTF; CDR3 DNA: TGTGCCAGCAGCCAAGAACGTAGGACAGGGGGCGGATATGGCTACACCTTC
clone size: -; J gene: TRBJ2-5; V gene: TRBV7-6; D gene: TRBD1; CDR3 protein: CASSHYRGKETQYF; CDR3 DNA: TGTGCCAGCAGCCACTACAGGGGTAAAGAGACCCAGTACTTC
clone size: -; J gene: TRBJ1-1; V gene: TRBV9; D gene: -; CDR3 protein: CASTAGSNTEAFF; CDR3 DNA: TGTGCCAGCACGGCAGGGTCCAACACTGAAGCTTTCTTT
clone size: once; J gene: TRBJ1-1; V gene: TRBV28; D gene: TRBD1; CDR3 protein: CASSPSGGSTEAFF; CDR3 DNA: TGTGCCAGCAGTCCATCAGGGGGTTCCACTGAAGCTTTCTTT